These T cell receptor beta chains were read from a single sample in a study of cytomegalovirus exposure and HLA in healthy donors. The data were produced by immunoSEQ multiplex PCR, yet TCRdb's version contains in-frame clones alone and is incomplete. This table has 250,000 to 300,000 clones, around 89% appearing once. The sequencing input was PBMCs. These receptors all stem from a woman aged 18-35 years in good health and CMV-seronegative. CDR3s include the opening cysteine and the closing phenylalanine or tryptophan. Each record gives: V gene, J gene, clone size, D gene, CDR3 length, CDR3 DNA, CDR3 protein. A D gene is named only where the DNA matches it firmly. Some rows mark clone size as missing; the rest say once, few, many or name a class of expanded clone.

V: TRBV2; J: TRBJ2-2; size: NA; D: TRBD2; length: 15; DNA: TGTGCCAGCAGGGGGACTAGCGCGAACACCGGGGAGCTGTTTTTT; CDR3: CASRGTSANTGELFF
V: TRBV19; J: TRBJ1-5; size: NA; D: NA; length: 15; DNA: TGTGCCAGTAGTGAGGAGGCCCCGCTCAATCAGCCCCAGCATTTT; CDR3: CASSEEAPLNQPQHF
V: TRBV9; J: TRBJ2-3; size: NA; D: TRBD2; length: 17; DNA: TGTGCCAGCAGCCCCCATCGACTAGCGGGGGGAACAGATACGCAGTATTTT; CDR3: CASSPHRLAGGTDTQYF
V: TRBV28; J: TRBJ1-2; size: once; D: NA; length: 15; DNA: TGTGCCAGCAGTTTAAGAGACAGGCCTATCTATGGCTACACCTTC; CDR3: CASSLRDRPIYGYTF
V: TRBV5-1; J: TRBJ2-1; size: NA; D: TRBD2; length: 14; DNA: TGCGCCAGCAGCTTCGGACGGGGGGACAATGAGCAGTTCTTC; CDR3: CASSFGRGDNEQFF
V: TRBV30; J: TRBJ1-2; size: NA; D: TRBD1; length: 15; DNA: TGTGCCTGGGGTCCCGGGACAGGGTTCGACTATGGCTACACCTTC; CDR3: CAWGPGTGFDYGYTF
V: TRBV30; J: TRBJ2-7; size: NA; D: TRBD1; length: 14; DNA: TGTGCCTGGAGCTGGGGGACAGGGTTCTACGAGCAGTACTTC; CDR3: CAWSWGTGFYEQYF
V: TRBV29-1; J: TRBJ1-1; size: NA; D: TRBD1; length: 13; DNA: TGCAGCGTCCCGGGACAGGGGGACACTGAAGCTTTCTTT; CDR3: CSVPGQGDTEAFF
V: TRBV15; J: TRBJ1-1; size: NA; D: NA; length: 11; DNA: TGTGCCACCAGCAGAGCAGGGCAGGCTTTCTTT; CDR3: CATSRAGQAFF
V: TRBV5-4; J: TRBJ2-7; size: NA; D: NA; length: 13; DNA: TGTGCCAGCAGCTTGGAGAGAGACTACGAGCAGTACTTC; CDR3: CASSLERDYEQYF
V: TRBV5-6; J: TRBJ1-5; size: NA; D: NA; length: 14; DNA: TGTGCCAGCAGCTTACGCGGGGCGGGGCAGCCCCAGCATTTT; CDR3: CASSLRGAGQPQHF
V: TRBV6-6; J: TRBJ1-1; size: NA; D: NA; length: 15; DNA: TGTGCCAGCAGTTACCCGTCCAAAGGGAGGGGCGAAGCTTTCTTT; CDR3: CASSYPSKGRGEAFF
V: TRBV11-2; J: TRBJ1-1; size: NA; D: NA; length: 13; DNA: TGTGCCAGCAGCCCATCAGGGAACACTGAAGCTTTCTTT; CDR3: CASSPSGNTEAFF
V: TRBV15; J: TRBJ2-1; size: NA; D: NA; length: 17; DNA: TGTGCCACCAGCAGAGCGGCAGGGCAAAACTCCTACAATGAGCAGTTCTTC; CDR3: CATSRAAGQNSYNEQFF
V: TRBV19; J: TRBJ1-2; size: NA; D: TRBD1; length: 16; DNA: TGTGCCAGTAGTAACGGACAGGGAATCGCGGGCTATGGCTACACCTTC; CDR3: CASSNGQGIAGYGYTF
V: TRBV6-6; J: TRBJ2-2; size: NA; D: NA; length: 13; DNA: TGTGCCAGCAGTTACCCTAACACCGGGGAGCTGTTTTTT; CDR3: CASSYPNTGELFF
V: TRBV9; J: TRBJ2-5; size: NA; D: TRBD1; length: 15; DNA: TGTGCCAGCAGCCCCGACAGGGGAGGAGGAGAGACCCAGTACTTC; CDR3: CASSPDRGGGETQYF
V: TRBV4-1; J: TRBJ2-3; size: NA; D: TRBD1; length: 17; DNA: TGCGCCAGCAGCCACCTACCGGGACAGGGTTACACAGATACGCAGTATTTT; CDR3: CASSHLPGQGYTDTQYF
V: TRBV5-1; J: TRBJ2-5; size: NA; D: NA; length: 13; DNA: TGCGCCACCCGAGGCGGAGAGCAAGAGACCCAGTACTTC; CDR3: CATRGGEQETQYF
V: TRBV2; J: TRBJ1-1; size: NA; D: TRBD1; length: 13; DNA: TGTGCCAGCAGGAGACAGGGGAACACTGAAGCTTTCTTT; CDR3: CASRRQGNTEAFF
V: TRBV6-5; J: TRBJ1-1; size: few; D: NA; length: 14; DNA: TGTGCCAGCAGTTGGGCCGAGGGAAACACTGAAGCTTTCTTT; CDR3: CASSWAEGNTEAFF
V: TRBV28; J: TRBJ2-7; size: NA; D: NA; length: 14; DNA: TGTGCCAGCAGCTTCGGGGGGCGAGGATACGAGCAGTACTTC; CDR3: CASSFGGRGYEQYF